This T cell receptor beta chain was sequenced for a study of blood T cell repertoires in COVID-19. Study context: Acute-phase and convalescent COVID-19 samples originated in the United States, Italy and Spain. Sample material is recorded as cDNA or gDNA derived from T cells, B-cell-depleted T cells, or PBMCs.

Authors' methods: Amplification with reference gene primers provided the estimates of nucleated cell counts. TCRdb keeps only in-frame clones here, not all; method: immunoSEQ multiplex PCR. Clone size and the V and J calls come from that table; the DNA yielded D and trimming. The table lists 200,000 to 300,000 clones, about nine tenths of them singletons. What was sequenced was peripheral blood. This receptor was obtained from a man between 60 and 75 years old who had recovered from COVID-19.

The CDR3, as DNA: TGTGCCAGCGGGGCAGGGAACGTCAATCAGCCCCAGCATTTT. It translates to CASGAGNVNQPQHF. V usage is TRBV9 and J usage is TRBJ1-5; tentative D call: TRBD1 (5 bases). This CDR3 is 14 amino acids long. Germline assignment: CDR1 SGDLS and CDR2 YYNGEE. V was clipped by 7 bases and J by 3 bases, with 14 bases between them.